The 12 T cell receptor gamma chains below come from one sample, sequenced in a study of gamma delta lymphoproliferative disorders and STAT genes. With CATT, TCRdb re-called clones from the multiplex PCR reads. The table includes about 4,100 gamma-chain clones, 7% detected once. Sequencing used genomic DNA taken from PBMCs of patients and controls. Material: blood. The receptors here all came from a human donor in good health.

The chain employs TRGV9 and TRGJ1 or TRGJ2. TCRdb offers no J gene call, so here the DNA was matched to germline to obtain one. This CDR3 spans 13 amino acids. V was clipped by 1 base and J by 10 bases; unmatched bases: 10. Looked up from germline, CDR1 is GITISATS and CDR2 is ISYDGTV (reference sequence). The CDR3 reads CALWEVGGKKKLF. Here the CDR3 DNA reads TGTGCCTTGTGGGAGGTCGGGGGGAAAAAGAAACTCTTT.

This clone is medium-sized. The chain joins TRGV10 to TRGJP1. Germline matching of the DNA provided the J gene here, since TCRdb leaves it blank. TRGV10 falls under the ORF class, with uncertain function. V gave up 8 bases and J gave up 7 bases; unmatched junction bases: 5. CDR3 length: 12 residues. The CDR3 is CAAWQSGWFKIF. The CDR3, as DNA: TGTGCTGCGTGGCAGAGTGGTTGGTTCAAGATATTT.

This clone rates as medium-sized. CDR3 nucleotides: TGTGCCACCTGGGACAGGCCGTGGGGGAAACTCTTT. Protein product: CATWDRPWGKLF. The rearrangement joins TRGV3 to TRGJ1 or TRGJ2. TCRdb gives no J gene; it was assigned here by matching the DNA to germline. The CDR3 sequence is 12 residues long. Germline V CDR1 and CDR2: VTNTFY, YDVSTARD (reference sequence). V dropped 0 bases and J dropped 12; count of bases not matched to a gene: 8.

Within the sample, this clone is medium-sized. Here the CDR3 reads CATWDGSSYTF. The CDR3 region has the DNA TGTGCCACCTGGGACGGGTCCTCGTACACGTTT. V gene assignment gives TRGV2, but the J gene was left uncalled. The CDR3 totals 11 residues. Germline V lookup: CDR1 EGSNGY, CDR2 YDSYNSKV.

This clone is medium-sized. The J gene is TRGJ1 or TRGJ2, the V gene TRGV10. Matching the DNA to germline supplied the J gene, which TCRdb does not give. TRGV10 is reported as an ORF; its role is uncertain. The CDR3 has 13 residues. The V gene end was trimmed by 8 bases and the J gene end by 0 bases; junction bases not matched to a gene: 5. The CDR3 nucleotides are TGTGCTGCGTGGGATAGGAATTATTATAAGAAACTCTTT. It is translated as CAAWDRNYYKKLF.

This clone ranks as medium-sized (0.01 to 0.1%). This chain connects TRGV3 to TRGJ1 or TRGJ2. Since TCRdb gives no J gene, matching the DNA to germline was used here to assign it. The germline gives CDR1 VTNTFY, CDR2 YDVSTARD (reference sequence). Losses at the gene ends were 0 bases for V and 3 bases for J; bases not matched to a gene: 11. There are 16 residues in the CDR3. The CDR3 region has the DNA TGTGCCACCTGGGACAGGCTAGGGGGATTTTATTATAAGAAACTCTTT. Amino acid sequence: CATWDRLGGFYYKKLF.

This clone was counted many times. At one end the junction does not follow the germline gene, possibly because of a read error. CDR3 in amino acids: CATREATGWFKIF. The CDR3 region has the DNA TGTGCCACCCGGGAGGCCACTGGTTGGTTCAAGATATTT. The genes are TRGV8 and TRGJP1. In the absence of a J gene in TCRdb, the DNA was matched to germline to assign it here. The CDR3 length is 13 residues. Germline V CDR1 and CDR2: VENAVY, YDSYNSRV.

By share, this clone ranks as medium-sized. The V gene is TRGV8, the J gene TRGJP2. TCRdb records no J gene; here it was assigned by comparing the DNA to germline. With V trimmed by 5 bases and J by 11 bases, 17 bases remained unmatched. CDR1 and CDR2 (germline): VENAVY, YDSYNSRV. The CDR3 is 15 residues long. As DNA, the CDR3 is TGTGCCACCTGGGTGCGGCAGCTCGGGTCCTGGATCAAGACGTTT. Amino acids: CATWVRQLGSWIKTF.

Relative to its sample, this clone is medium-sized. The V segment is TRGV4, and no J call was made. CDR1 is EGSTGY and CDR2 is YDSYTSSV in the germline V gene. The CDR3 is 10 residues long. The CDR3 DNA is TGTGCCACCTGGGATGGGCTTGGACTCTTT. Its protein is CATWDGLGLF.

The chain combines TRGV2 with TRGJ1 or TRGJ2. TCRdb offers no J gene call, so here the DNA was matched to germline to obtain one. CDR3 length: 14 residues. The J segment lost 6 bases and the V segment lost 0 bases, leaving 8 bases of the junction unmatched. Looked up from germline, CDR1 is EGSNGY and CDR2 is YDSYNSKV. The DNA of the CDR3 is TGTGCCACCTGGGACGGGCCCTTTGTTTATAAGAAACTCTTT. This translates into CATWDGPFVYKKLF.

This clone rates as medium-sized. The chain links TRGV3 to TRGJ1 or TRGJ2. TCRdb leaves out the J gene; it was filled in here by matching the DNA to germline. Looked up from germline, CDR1 is VTNTFY and CDR2 is YDVSTARD (reference sequence). The trim removed 0 bases at V and 11 bases at J, leaving 13 bases unmatched. CDR3 length: 14 residues. CDR3 region: CATWDRRSKGEKLF. CDR3 sequence (DNA): TGTGCCACCTGGGACAGGCGGTCGAAGGGTGAGAAACTCTTT.

This clone ranks as medium-sized. The chain combines TRGV10 with TRGJ1 or TRGJ2. TCRdb carries no J gene annotation; the J gene was assigned here by matching the DNA with germline. TRGV10 is an open reading frame, and its role is uncertain. The CDR3 is 11 residues long. V gave up 8 bases and J gave up 12 bases; unmatched junction bases: 11. Written as DNA, the CDR3 is TGTGCTGCGTGGGATTATAGGGGGAAACTCTTT. This gives the protein CAAWDYRGKLF.